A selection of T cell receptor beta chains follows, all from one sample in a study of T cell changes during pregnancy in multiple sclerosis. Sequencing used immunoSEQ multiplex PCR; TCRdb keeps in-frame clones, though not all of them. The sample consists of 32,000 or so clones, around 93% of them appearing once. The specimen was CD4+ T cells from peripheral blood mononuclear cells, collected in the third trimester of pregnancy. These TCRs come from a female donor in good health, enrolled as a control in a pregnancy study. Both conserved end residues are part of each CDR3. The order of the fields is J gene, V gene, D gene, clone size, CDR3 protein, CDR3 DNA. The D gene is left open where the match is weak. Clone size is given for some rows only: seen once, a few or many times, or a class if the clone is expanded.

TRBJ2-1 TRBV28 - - CASSLHAGEQFF TGTGCCAGCAGTTTACATGCGGGAGAGCAGTTCTTC
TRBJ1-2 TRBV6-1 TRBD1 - CASSEQQGASYGYTF TGTGCCAGCAGTGAACAACAGGGGGCTTCCTATGGCTACACCTTC
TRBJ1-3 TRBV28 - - CASSGRRGAGNTIYF TGTGCCAGCAGTGGCAGAAGGGGCGCTGGAAACACCATATATTTT
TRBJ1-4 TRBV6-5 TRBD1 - CASSRTGGTNEKLFF TGTGCCAGCAGTAGAACAGGGGGGACTAATGAAAAACTGTTTTTT
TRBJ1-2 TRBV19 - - CASTHSLNYGYTF TGTGCCAGTACCCACAGCCTCAACTATGGCTACACCTTC
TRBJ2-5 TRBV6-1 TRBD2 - CASSETWRGAQETQYF TGTGCCAGCAGTGAAACTTGGCGGGGGGCGCAAGAGACCCAGTACTTC
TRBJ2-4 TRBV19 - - CASTPLAAAKNIQYF TGTGCCAGTACTCCTTTGGCGGCGGCCAAAAACATTCAGTACTTC
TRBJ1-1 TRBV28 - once CASRGGAQVNTEAFF TGTGCCAGCAGGGGGGGGGCGCAAGTGAACACTGAAGCTTTCTTT
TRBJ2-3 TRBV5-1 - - CASRPGDGDTQYF TGCGCCAGCAGACCTGGAGATGGAGATACGCAGTATTTT
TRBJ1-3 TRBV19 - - CASLRRNSGNTIYF TGTGCCAGTTTGCGGAGAAACTCTGGAAACACCATATATTTT
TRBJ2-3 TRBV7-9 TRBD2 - CASSLGSGGASTDTQYF TGTGCCAGCAGCTTAGGAAGCGGGGGGGCCTCAACAGATACGCAGTATTTT
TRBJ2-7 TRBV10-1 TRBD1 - CASSGAPGQLASEQYF TGCGCCAGCAGCGGGGCGCCGGGACAGCTGGCAAGCGAGCAGTACTTC
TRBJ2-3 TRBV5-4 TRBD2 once CASSRGLAGGTDTQYF TGTGCCAGCAGCCGTGGACTAGCGGGTGGCACAGATACGCAGTATTTT
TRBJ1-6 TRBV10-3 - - CAISDQTGLYNSPLHF TGTGCCATCAGTGACCAGACCGGACTTTATAATTCACCCCTCCACTTT
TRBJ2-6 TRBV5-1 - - CASSLVQASFSGANVLTF TGCGCCAGCAGCTTGGTGCAGGCAAGCTTCTCTGGGGCCAACGTCCTGACTTTC
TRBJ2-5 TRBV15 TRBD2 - CATSTRGGGETQYF TGTGCCACCAGCACCCGAGGCGGGGGGGAGACCCAGTACTTC
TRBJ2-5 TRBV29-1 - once CSVEATTGRGTQYF TGCAGCGTTGAAGCTACTACAGGGAGGGGGACCCAGTACTTC
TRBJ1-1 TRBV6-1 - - CASSESWAGDVNTEAFF TGTGCCAGCAGTGAAAGTTGGGCGGGCGACGTGAACACTGAAGCTTTCTTT
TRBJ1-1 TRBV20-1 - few CSLGPREAFF TGCAGTCTCGGACCCCGGGAGGCTTTCTTT
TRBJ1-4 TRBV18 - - CASSPEANEKLFF TGTGCCAGCTCACCGGAGGCTAATGAAAAACTGTTTTTT
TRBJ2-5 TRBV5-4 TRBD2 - CASSLVTSGGVETQYF TGTGCCAGCAGCTTGGTGACTAGCGGGGGGGTAGAGACCCAGTACTTC
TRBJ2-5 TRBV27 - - CASSSSRIAGGLETQYF -
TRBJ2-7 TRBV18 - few CASSPPFLTGQSYEQYF TGTGCCAGCTCACCCCCTTTTTTGACAGGACAGTCCTACGAGCAGTACTTC
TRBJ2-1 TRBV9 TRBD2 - CASSVGGGYNEQFF TGTGCCAGCAGCGTCGGGGGGGGATACAATGAGCAGTTCTTC
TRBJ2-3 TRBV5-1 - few CASSPEHSTDTQYF TGCGCCAGCAGCCCCGAACATAGCACAGATACGCAGTATTTT